The 21 T cell receptor beta chains below come from one sample, sequenced in a study of cytomegalovirus exposure and HLA in healthy donors. The repertoire was sequenced with immunoSEQ multiplex PCR; TCRdb's copy has only in-frame clones and lacks some. This sample has 180,000 or so clones, with roughly 86% found just once. The sequenced sample consisted of PBMCs. Receptors originate from a young man in good health and CMV-seropositive.

The rearrangement links TRBV18 to TRBJ2-5; D is perhaps TRBD2 (5 bases). V lost 0 bases to trimming and J lost 0 bases, with 8 bases between them. CDR1 KGHSH and CDR2 LQKENI come from the germline V gene. This CDR3 has 15 residues. CDR3 DNA sequence: TGTGCCAGCTCACCACCGGAGGAACACCAAGAGACCCAGTACTTC. This sequence encodes CASSPPEEHQETQYF.

This chain connects TRBV28 to TRBJ2-5, with TRBD1 as a possible D gene (5 bases). Germline CDR1 MDHEN, CDR2 SYDVKM. V shed 5 bases and J shed 5 bases, with 21 bases lying between them. The CDR3 totals 16 residues. The chain's CDR3 is CASSTRTHEPQETQYF. The CDR3 bases are TGTGCCAGCAGTACCCGGACACACGAGCCCCAGGAGACCCAGTACTTC.

The chain has TRBV30 and TRBJ1-2; D is ambiguous. CDR3 size: 11 residues. Trimming pared 4 bases from V and 0 bases from J, leaving 3 bases between. Germline CDR1 GTSNPN, CDR2 SVGIG (reference sequence). CDR3 residues: CAWISNYGYTF. CDR3 sequence (DNA): TGTGCCTGGATCTCTAACTATGGCTACACCTTC.

This clone has just a few counts. The rearrangement joins TRBV20-1 to TRBJ1-2; unclear D gene. Trimming stripped 1 base from V and 8 bases from J, with 8 bases between. Germline CDR1 and CDR2: DFQATT and SNEGSKA (reference sequence). The CDR3 spans 11 residues. CDR3 bases: TGCAGTGCTAGAGTGGGCGCCGGCTACACCTTC. Its protein product is CSARVGAGYTF.

V usage is TRBV10-3 and J usage is TRBJ1-1; D gene uncertain. The CDR3 runs to 12 residues. Per the germline V gene, CDR1 is ENHRY and CDR2 is SYGVKD. Trimming took off 6 bases at V and 3 bases at J, with 8 bases between the two ends. The DNA of the CDR3 is TGTGCCATCAGCCACACAGACACTGAAGCTTTCTTT. This gives the protein CAISHTDTEAFF.

The chain is built from TRBV9 and TRBJ2-1; 12 bases are a match to TRBD2. The germline CDR1 and CDR2 sequences are SGDLS and YYNGEE. CDR3 length equals 14 residues. J lost 9 bases, V lost 3 bases, and 4 bases had no gene match. The CDR3 region has the DNA TGTGCCAGCAGCGGGGGACTAGCGGGTAGTGAGCAGTTCTTC. This sequence encodes CASSGGLAGSEQFF.

V usage is TRBV7-9 and J usage is TRBJ2-7, with no clear D. The length of the CDR3 is 13 residues. The V end lost 2 bases, the J end lost 0 bases, and 5 bases lay between the germline ends. CDR1 is SEHNR and CDR2 is FQNEAQ in the germline V gene (reference sequence). CDR3 amino acids: CASSLTTSYEQYF. Written as DNA, the CDR3 is TGTGCCAGCAGCTTAACTACCTCCTACGAGCAGTACTTC. The entire variable domain, with the rest obtained from reference TRBV7-9 and TRBJ2-7, is as follows: DTGVSQNPRHKITKRGQNVTFRCDPISEHNRLYWYRQTLGQGPEFLTYFQNEAQLEKSRLLSDRFSAERPKGSFSTLEIQRTEQGDSAMYLCASSLTTSYEQYFGPGTRLTVT.

The chain recombines TRBV25-1 with TRBJ2-7, with 8 bases matching TRBD1. Germline CDR1 MGHDK, CDR2 SYGVNS. The length of the CDR3 is 17 residues. V was clipped by 0 bases and J by 6 bases; unmatched bases: 13. The CDR3 DNA follows: TGTGCCAGCAGTGAATATACCCTGGACAGGGACCACCTCGAGCAGTACTTC. This codes for CASSEYTLDRDHLEQYF.

The chain combines TRBV19 with TRBJ2-7, with unresolved D. Germline V gives CDR1 LNHDA, CDR2 SQIVND (reference sequence). The CDR3 totals 14 residues. Trimming left V 3 bases short and J 2 bases short, with 11 bases between. The CDR3 DNA follows: TGTGCCAGTAGTATGGGTCCGGGTACCTACGAGCAGTACTTC. Translation gives CASSMGPGTYEQYF.

The chain carries TRBV19 and TRBJ2-4; D gene ambiguous. Between the trimmed V and J ends, which lost 4 bases and 1 base, there was a span of 5 bases. The CDR3 is made up of 13 amino acids. CDR1 is LNHDA, CDR2 SQIVND, per germline (reference sequence). The CDR3 DNA reads TGTGCCAGTAGTACCAGTGCCAAAAACATTCAGTACTTC. Its protein is CASSTSAKNIQYF.

This clone was counted once. This rearrangement joins TRBV29-1 to TRBJ2-7; 7 bases map to TRBD1. The CDR3 extends over 13 amino acids. With V trimmed by 6 bases and J by 1 base, 6 bases remained unmatched. Germline CDR1 SQVTM, CDR2 ANQGSEA. The CDR3 loop reads CSVRTGDSYEQYF. The CDR3 DNA reads TGCAGCGTAAGAACAGGGGATTCCTACGAGCAGTACTTC.

The CDR3 region is CASSQDGLAGGPGANVLTF. CDR3 bases: TGTGCCAGCAGCCAAGATGGGCTAGCGGGGGGACCCGGGGCCAACGTCCTGACTTTC. This chain uses TRBV4-2 with TRBJ2-6; TRBD2 agrees at 11 bases. J lost 4 bases, V lost 0 bases, and 8 bases had no gene match. Germline lookup yields CDR1 LGHNA and CDR2 YNFKEQ. This CDR3 comprises 19 residues.

V and J are TRBV6-4 and TRBJ2-3, with TRBD1 as a possible D gene (5 bases). The CDR3 length is 19 residues. CDR1 is MRHNA, CDR2 SNTAGT, per germline. Trimming stripped 2 bases from V and 0 bases from J, with 21 bases between. CDR3 region: CASSDRTPGPRTSTDTQYF. As DNA, the CDR3 is TGTGCCAGCAGTGACAGGACCCCCGGCCCCAGGACAAGCACAGATACGCAGTATTTT.

The chain uses TRBV28 and TRBJ1-4; D is unresolved. This CDR3 is 13 amino acids long. Trimming cost V 2 bases and J 7 bases, with 8 bases left between them. Looked up from germline, CDR1 is MDHEN and CDR2 is SYDVKM. CDR3 amino acids: CASSLISGEKLFF. In DNA form, the CDR3 reads TGTGCCAGCAGTTTAATTTCGGGTGAAAAACTGTTTTTT. The whole variable domain, remainder taken from reference TRBV28 and TRBJ1-4, is DVKVTQSSRYLVKRTGEKVFLECVQDMDHENMFWYRQDPGLGLRLIYFSYDVKMKEKGDIPEGYSVSREKKERFSLILESASTNQTSMYLCASSLISGEKLFFGSGTQLSVL.

This chain joins TRBV28 and TRBJ1-5, with D possibly TRBD1 on 5 matching bases. V dropped 3 bases and J dropped 3 bases, with 9 bases sitting between them. The CDR3 consists of 14 residues. Looked up from germline, CDR1 is MDHEN and CDR2 is SYDVKM. CDR3 bases: TGTGCCAGCAGTTTCACAGGTTACAATCAGCCCCAGCATTTT. Amino acids: CASSFTGYNQPQHF.

This clone has just a few counts. The V call is TRBV7-2, the J call TRBJ2-7; no definite D call. V lost 1 base and J 2 bases, leaving 6 bases between the germline ends. From germline, CDR1 is SGHTA and CDR2 FQGNSA. CDR3 length: 13 residues. The CDR3 loop reads CASSLEPTYEQYF. In DNA, the CDR3 is TGTGCCAGCAGCTTAGAACCTACCTACGAGCAGTACTTC. Full variable domain (outside the CDR3, taken from reference TRBV7-2 and TRBJ2-7): GAGVSQSPSNKVTEKGKDVELRCDPISGHTALYWYRQSLGQGLEFLIYFQGNSAPDKSGLPSDRFSAERTGGSVSTLTIQRTQQEDSAVYLCASSLEPTYEQYFGPGTRLTVT.

The chain has TRBV4-1 and TRBJ2-3; D ambiguous. The CDR3 loop spans 13 amino acids. Germline loops: CDR1 MGHRA, CDR2 YSYEKL. V was trimmed by 0 bases and J by 2 bases, leaving 3 bases between them. For the CDR3, the DNA is TGCGCCAGCAGCCAAGAACACACAGATACGCAGTATTTT. Its translation: CASSQEHTDTQYF.

The chain joins TRBV6-5 to TRBJ2-7, with D unresolved. Trimming left V 6 bases short and J 0 bases short, with 12 bases between. CDR1 is MNHEY, CDR2 SVGAGI, per germline. This CDR3 contains 14 residues. The DNA of the CDR3 is TGTGCCAGCAGCAAGCCTCCACCCTCCTACGAGCAGTACTTC. It encodes CASSKPPPSYEQYF.

The chain is built from TRBV2 and TRBJ2-1, with 8 nucleotides matching TRBD2. The CDR3 has 15 residues. The trim removed 6 bases at V and 9 bases at J, leaving 13 bases unmatched. CDR1 is SNHLY and CDR2 is FYNNEI in the germline V gene. CDR3 amino acids: CASRRGTRGFGEQFF. In nucleotides, the CDR3 is TGTGCCAGCAGGAGGGGGACTAGGGGGTTCGGTGAGCAGTTCTTC.

CDR3 region: CSVGGREGASSGQFF. The CDR3, as DNA: TGCAGCGTTGGGGGGCGGGAGGGGGCAAGCAGTGGGCAGTTCTTC. The V call is TRBV29-1, the J call TRBJ2-1, with 9 nucleotides matching TRBD2. The CDR3 consists of 15 residues. Unmatched junction bases numbered 16, after V lost 4 bases and J lost 12 bases. In germline, CDR1 is SQVTM, CDR2 ANQGSEA.

The rearrangement uses TRBV6-6 and TRBJ2-5; D might be TRBD2 (6 bases). Trimming took 1 base from V and 4 from J, leaving 13 bases between them. Germline values: CDR1 MNHNY, CDR2 SVGAGI (reference sequence). This CDR3 has 15 residues. CDR3 in amino acids: CASSYFRGLGETQYF. The CDR3 bases are TGTGCCAGCAGTTACTTTCGGGGGTTGGGAGAGACCCAGTACTTC.